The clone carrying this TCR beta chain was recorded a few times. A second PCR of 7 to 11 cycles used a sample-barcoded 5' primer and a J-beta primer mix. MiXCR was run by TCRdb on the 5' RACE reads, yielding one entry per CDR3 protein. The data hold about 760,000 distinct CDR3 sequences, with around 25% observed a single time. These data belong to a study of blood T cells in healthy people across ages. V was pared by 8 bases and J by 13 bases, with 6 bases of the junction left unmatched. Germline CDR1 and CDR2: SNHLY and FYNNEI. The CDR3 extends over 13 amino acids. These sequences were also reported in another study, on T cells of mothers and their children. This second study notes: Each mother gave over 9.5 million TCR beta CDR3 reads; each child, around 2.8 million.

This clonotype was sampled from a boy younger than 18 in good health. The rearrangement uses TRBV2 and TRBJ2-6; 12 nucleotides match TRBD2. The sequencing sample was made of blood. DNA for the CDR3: TGTGCCAGCCAGCTAGCGGGAGGGGGGGTCCTGACTTTC. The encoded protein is CASQLAGGGVLTF.